Shown below are 2 T cell receptor beta chains from a single sample sequenced in a study of T-cell reconstitution after alpha-beta-depleted transplantation in children. It was with unique molecular identifiers that the TCRbeta library was prepared. TCRdb recomputed calls from the PCR reads with MiXCR, one row per CDR3 protein. The sample lists about 410,000 distinct CDR3 sequences; just over 20% were seen once. Sample: PBMCs from the stem cell graft donor, taken from the stem cell graft. The receptors derive from a human donor who donated a stem cell graft to a child with acute myeloid leukemia.

V and J are TRBV30 and TRBJ2-1, with 7 bases lining up with TRBD2. Germline CDR1 is GTSNPN and CDR2 is SVGIG (reference sequence). V was pared by 4 bases and J by 0 bases, with 6 bases of the junction left unmatched. CDR3 length equals 15 residues. This chain's CDR3 is CAWTPGGSSYNEQFF. The CDR3 nucleotides are TGTGCCTGGACACCGGGCGGGAGCTCCTACAATGAGCAGTTCTTC.

This clonotype was counted at least ten times. Compared with germline, one end of the junction differs, possibly owing to a read error. The rearrangement joins TRBV9 to TRBJ2-1, with D perhaps TRBD2 (7 bases). The germline V gene encodes CDR1 SGDLS and CDR2 YYNGEE. The CDR3 has 17 amino acids. CDR3 DNA sequence: TGTGCCAGCAGCTTAAGAGTGGCGGGGGCCTCCAACAATGAGCAGTTCTTC. This gives the protein CASSLRVAGASNNEQFF.